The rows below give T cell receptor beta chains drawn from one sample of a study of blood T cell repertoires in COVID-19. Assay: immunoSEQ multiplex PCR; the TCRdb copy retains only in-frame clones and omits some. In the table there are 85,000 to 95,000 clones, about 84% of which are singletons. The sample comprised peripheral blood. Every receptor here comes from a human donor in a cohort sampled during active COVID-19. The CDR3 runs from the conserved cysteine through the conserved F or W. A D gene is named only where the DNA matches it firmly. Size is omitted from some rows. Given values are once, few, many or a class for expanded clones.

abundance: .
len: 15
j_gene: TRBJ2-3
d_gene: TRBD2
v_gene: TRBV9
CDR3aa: CASSPTSATTDTQYF
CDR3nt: TGTGCCAGCAGCCCGACTAGCGCAACTACAGATACGCAGTATTTT

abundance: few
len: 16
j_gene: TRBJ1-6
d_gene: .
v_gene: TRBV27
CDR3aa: CASSWSGSTYNSPLHF
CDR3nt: TGTGCCAGCAGTTGGTCAGGCTCAACCTATAATTCACCCCTCCACTTT

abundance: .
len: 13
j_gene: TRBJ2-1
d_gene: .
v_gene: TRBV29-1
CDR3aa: CSGRGIIGPEQFF
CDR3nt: TGCAGCGGCCGGGGGATTATTGGGCCTGAGCAGTTCTTC

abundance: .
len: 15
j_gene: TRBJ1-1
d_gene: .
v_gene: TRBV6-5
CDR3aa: CASSPSWGRDTEAFF
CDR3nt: TGTGCCAGCAGCCCGTCGTGGGGGCGGGACACTGAAGCTTTCTTT

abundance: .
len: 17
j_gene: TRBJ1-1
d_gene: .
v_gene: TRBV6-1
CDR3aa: CASSEAFLRAWDTEAFF
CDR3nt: TGTGCCAGCAGTGAAGCGTTCTTGAGAGCGTGGGACACTGAAGCTTTCTTT

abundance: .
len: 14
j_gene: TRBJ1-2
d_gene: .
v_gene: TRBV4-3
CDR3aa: CASSQDRGVYGYTF
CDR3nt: TGCGCCAGCAGCCAAGATAGGGGTGTCTATGGCTACACCTTC

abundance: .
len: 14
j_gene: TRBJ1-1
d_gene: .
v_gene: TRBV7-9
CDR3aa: CASSWGGGDTEAFF
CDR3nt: TGTGCCAGCAGCTGGGGTGGAGGGGACACTGAAGCTTTCTTT

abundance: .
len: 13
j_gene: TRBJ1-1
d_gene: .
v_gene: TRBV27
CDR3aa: CASAPGGRAEAFF
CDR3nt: TGTGCCAGCGCCCCCGGGGGTAGGGCTGAAGCTTTCTTT

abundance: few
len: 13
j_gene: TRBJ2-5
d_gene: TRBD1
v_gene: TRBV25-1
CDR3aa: CASRSRGRETQYF
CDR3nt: TGTGCCAGCAGGAGCAGGGGGCGAGAGACCCAGTACTTC

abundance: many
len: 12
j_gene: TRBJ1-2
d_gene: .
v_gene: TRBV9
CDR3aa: CASSGRDYGYTF
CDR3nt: TGTGCCAGCAGCGGGAGGGACTATGGCTACACCTTC

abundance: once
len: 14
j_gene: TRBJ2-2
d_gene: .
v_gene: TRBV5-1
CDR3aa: CASSLGGGVRELFF
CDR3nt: TGCGCCAGCAGCTTGGGTGGTGGAGTCCGGGAGCTGTTTTTT

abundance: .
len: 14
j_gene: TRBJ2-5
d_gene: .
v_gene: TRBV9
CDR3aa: CASSNRVNQETQYF
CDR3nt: TGTGCCAGCAGCAACCGGGTAAACCAAGAGACCCAGTACTTC

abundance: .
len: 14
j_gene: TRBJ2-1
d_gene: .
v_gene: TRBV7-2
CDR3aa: CASSPTRSYNEQFF
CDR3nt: TGTGCCAGCAGCCCGACTAGGTCCTACAATGAGCAGTTCTTC

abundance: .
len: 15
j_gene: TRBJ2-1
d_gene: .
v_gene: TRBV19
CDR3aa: CASSIAGSSYNEQFF
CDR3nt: TGTGCCAGTAGTATAGCGGGTTCCTCCTACAATGAGCAGTTCTTC

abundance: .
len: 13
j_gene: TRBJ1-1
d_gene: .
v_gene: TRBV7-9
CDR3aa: CASGPPGNTEAFF
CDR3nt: TGTGCCAGCGGCCCGCCTGGGAACACTGAAGCTTTCTTT

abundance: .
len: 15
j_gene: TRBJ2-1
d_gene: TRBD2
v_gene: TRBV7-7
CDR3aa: CASSPGLAGLNEQFF
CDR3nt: TGTGCCAGCAGCCCGGGACTAGCGGGACTCAATGAGCAGTTCTTC

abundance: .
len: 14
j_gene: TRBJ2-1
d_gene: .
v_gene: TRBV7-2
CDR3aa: CASSFIATGTEQFF
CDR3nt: TGTGCCAGCAGCTTCATAGCAACCGGGACAGAGCAGTTCTTC

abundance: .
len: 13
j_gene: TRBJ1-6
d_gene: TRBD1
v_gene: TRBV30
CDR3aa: CAWEGARNSPLHF
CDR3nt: TGTGCCTGGGAGGGGGCGAGGAATTCACCCCTCCACTTT

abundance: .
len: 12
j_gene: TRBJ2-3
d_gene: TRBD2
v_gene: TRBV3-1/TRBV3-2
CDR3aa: CASSSRGVARYF
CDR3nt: TGTGCCAGCAGCTCCCGGGGGGTCGCGAGGTATTTT

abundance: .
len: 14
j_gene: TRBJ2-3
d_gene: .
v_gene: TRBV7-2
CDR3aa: CASSFLTRGDTQYF
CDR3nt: TGTGCCAGCAGCTTCCTGACTAGGGGTGATACGCAGTATTTT

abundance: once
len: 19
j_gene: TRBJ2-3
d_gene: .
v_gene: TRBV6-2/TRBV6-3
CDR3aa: CASSYSLSWAGDSTDTQYF
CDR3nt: TGTGCCAGCAGTTACTCGCTTAGTTGGGCAGGGGATAGCACAGATACGCAGTATTTT

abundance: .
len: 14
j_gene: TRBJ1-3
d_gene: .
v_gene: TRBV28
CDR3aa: CASSSPLSGNTIYF
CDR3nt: TGTGCCAGCAGTTCCCCCCTCTCTGGAAACACCATATATTTT

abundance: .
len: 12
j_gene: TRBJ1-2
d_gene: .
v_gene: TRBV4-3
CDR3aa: CASSLDSYGYTF
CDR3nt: TGCGCCAGCAGCCTAGACAGCTATGGCTACACCTTC

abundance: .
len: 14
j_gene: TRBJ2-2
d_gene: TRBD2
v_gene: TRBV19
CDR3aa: CASIFREGTGELFF
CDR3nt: TGTGCCAGTATTTTCAGGGAGGGCACCGGGGAGCTGTTTTTT

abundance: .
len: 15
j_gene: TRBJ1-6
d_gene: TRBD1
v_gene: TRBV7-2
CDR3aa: CASSPRQGWNSPLHF
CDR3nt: TGTGCCAGCAGCCCAAGACAGGGTTGGAATTCACCCCTCCACTTT

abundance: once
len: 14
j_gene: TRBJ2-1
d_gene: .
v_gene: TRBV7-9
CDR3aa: CASSLAQGSNEQFF
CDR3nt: TGTGCCAGCAGCTTAGCGCAGGGTAGCAATGAGCAGTTCTTC

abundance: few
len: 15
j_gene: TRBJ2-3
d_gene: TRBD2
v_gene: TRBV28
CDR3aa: CASSPGGGRTDTQYF
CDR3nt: TGTGCCAGCAGCCCCGGGGGGGGCCGCACAGATACGCAGTATTTT

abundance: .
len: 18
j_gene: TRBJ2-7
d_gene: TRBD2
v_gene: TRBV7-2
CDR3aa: CASSLGGGAGGTLGEQYF
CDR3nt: TGTGCCAGCAGCTTAGGCGGGGGGGCAGGGGGGACCCTGGGCGAGCAGTACTTC

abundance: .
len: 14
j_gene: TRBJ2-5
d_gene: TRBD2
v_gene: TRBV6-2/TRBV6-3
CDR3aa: CASSYSGGAETQYF
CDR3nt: TGTGCCAGCAGCTATAGCGGGGGGGCGGAGACCCAGTACTTC

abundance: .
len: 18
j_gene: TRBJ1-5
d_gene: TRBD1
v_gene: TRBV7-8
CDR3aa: CASSPGQGVPGGNQPQHF
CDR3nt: TGTGCCAGCAGCCCCGGACAGGGGGTCCCCGGAGGCAATCAGCCCCAGCATTTT

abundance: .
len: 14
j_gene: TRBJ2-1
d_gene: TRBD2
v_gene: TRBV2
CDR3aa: CASSELAGGYEQFF
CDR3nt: TGTGCCAGCAGTGAACTTGCGGGGGGGTATGAGCAGTTCTTC

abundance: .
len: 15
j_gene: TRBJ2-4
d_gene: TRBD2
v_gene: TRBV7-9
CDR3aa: CASSLGTSGSDIQYF
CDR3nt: TGTGCCAGCAGCTTAGGGACTAGCGGGAGTGACATTCAGTACTTC

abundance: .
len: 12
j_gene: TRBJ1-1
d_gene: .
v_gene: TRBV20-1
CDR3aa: CSASGLNTEAFF
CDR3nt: TGCAGTGCTAGTGGGCTGAACACTGAAGCTTTCTTT

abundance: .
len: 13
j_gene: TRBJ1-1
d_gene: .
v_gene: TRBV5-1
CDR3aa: CASSSHDRGQAFF
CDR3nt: TGCGCCAGCAGCTCGCACGACCGTGGGCAAGCTTTCTTT

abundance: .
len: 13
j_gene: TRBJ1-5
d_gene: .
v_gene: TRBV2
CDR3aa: CASSVGATSPQHF
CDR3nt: TGTGCCAGCAGTGTGGGCGCCACCTCGCCCCAGCATTTT

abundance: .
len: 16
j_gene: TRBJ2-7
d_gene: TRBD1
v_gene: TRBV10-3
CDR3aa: CAISDVRTGNSYEQYF
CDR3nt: TGTGCCATCAGCGACGTAAGGACAGGCAACTCTTACGAGCAGTACTTC

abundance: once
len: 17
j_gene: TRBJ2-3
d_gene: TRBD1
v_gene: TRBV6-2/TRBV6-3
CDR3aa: CASSSIPQGVGTDTQYF
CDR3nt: TGTGCCAGCAGTTCGATCCCACAGGGGGTGGGCACAGATACGCAGTATTTT

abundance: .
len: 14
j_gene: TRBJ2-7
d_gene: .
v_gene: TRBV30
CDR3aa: CAWKTVFSGYEQYF
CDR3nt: TGTGCCTGGAAGACGGTCTTTTCGGGTTACGAGCAGTACTTC

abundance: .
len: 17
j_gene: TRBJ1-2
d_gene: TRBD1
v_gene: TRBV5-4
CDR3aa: CASSPLPPGQGVDGYTF
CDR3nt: TGTGCCAGCAGCCCCCTTCCCCCGGGACAGGGAGTAGATGGCTACACCTTC

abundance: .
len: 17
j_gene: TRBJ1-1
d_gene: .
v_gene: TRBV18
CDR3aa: CASSPARDIRWNTEAFF
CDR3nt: TGTGCCAGCTCACCAGCCCGGGACATAAGGTGGAACACTGAAGCTTTCTTT

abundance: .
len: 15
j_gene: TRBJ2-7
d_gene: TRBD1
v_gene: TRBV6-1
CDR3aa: CASSEYGTGAYEQYF
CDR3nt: TGTGCCAGCAGTGAATATGGGACAGGGGCCTACGAGCAGTACTTC

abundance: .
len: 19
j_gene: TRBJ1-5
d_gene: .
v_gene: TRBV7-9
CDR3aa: CASSRISHLTGWEHQPQHF
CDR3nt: TGTGCCAGCAGCCGTATTTCCCACTTGACAGGTTGGGAGCATCAGCCCCAGCATTTT

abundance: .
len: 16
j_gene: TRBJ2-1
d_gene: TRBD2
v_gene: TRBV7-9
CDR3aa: CASSFSGGVSYNEQFF
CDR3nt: TGTGCCAGCAGCTTTAGCGGGGGGGTGTCCTACAATGAGCAGTTCTTC

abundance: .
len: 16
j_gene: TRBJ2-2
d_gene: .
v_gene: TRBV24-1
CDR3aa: CATSETTGLNTGELFF
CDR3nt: TGTGCCACCAGTGAAACTACAGGGCTGAACACCGGGGAGCTGTTTTTT

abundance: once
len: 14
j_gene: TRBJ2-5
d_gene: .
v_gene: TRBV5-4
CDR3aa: CASSFDERAETQYF
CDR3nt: TGTGCCAGCAGCTTTGACGAGAGGGCGGAGACCCAGTACTTC

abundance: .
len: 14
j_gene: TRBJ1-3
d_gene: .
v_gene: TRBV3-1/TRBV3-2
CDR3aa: CASRTTGPGNTIYF
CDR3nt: TGTGCCAGCCGAACGACAGGTCCTGGAAACACCATATATTTT

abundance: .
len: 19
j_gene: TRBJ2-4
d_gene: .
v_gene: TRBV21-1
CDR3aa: CASRNMFEENLMAKNIQYF
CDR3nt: TGTGCCAGCAGAAACATGTTTGAGGAAAACCTAATGGCCAAAAACATTCAGTACTTC

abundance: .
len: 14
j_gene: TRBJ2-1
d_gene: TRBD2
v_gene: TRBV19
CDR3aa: CASSSPGGGSEQFF
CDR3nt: TGTGCCAGTAGTAGCCCCGGGGGAGGGAGTGAGCAGTTCTTC

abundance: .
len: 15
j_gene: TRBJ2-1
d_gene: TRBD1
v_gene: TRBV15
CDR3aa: CATSREGTGGHEQFF
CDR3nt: TGTGCCACCAGCAGAGAAGGAACAGGGGGCCATGAGCAGTTCTTC

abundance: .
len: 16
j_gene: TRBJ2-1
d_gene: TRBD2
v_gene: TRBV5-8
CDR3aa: CASSLGLAGTYNEQFF
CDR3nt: TGTGCCAGCAGCTTGGGGCTAGCGGGAACCTACAATGAGCAGTTCTTC

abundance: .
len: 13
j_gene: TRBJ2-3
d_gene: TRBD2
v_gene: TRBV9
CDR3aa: CASAGVRADTQYF
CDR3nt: TGTGCCAGCGCGGGGGTCCGGGCAGATACGCAGTATTTT

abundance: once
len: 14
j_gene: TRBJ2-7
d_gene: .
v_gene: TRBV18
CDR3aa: CASSPSVGPYEQYF
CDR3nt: TGTGCCAGCTCACCGAGCGTTGGCCCCTACGAGCAGTACTTC

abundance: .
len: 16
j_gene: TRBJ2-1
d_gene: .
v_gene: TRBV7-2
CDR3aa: CASSLGGDSTYNEQFF
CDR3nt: TGTGCCAGCAGCTTAGGGGGGGATTCCACCTACAATGAGCAGTTCTTC

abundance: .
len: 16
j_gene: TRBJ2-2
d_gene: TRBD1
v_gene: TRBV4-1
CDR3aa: CASSHRDRGTTGELFF
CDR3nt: TGCGCCAGCAGCCACCGGGACAGGGGGACCACCGGGGAGCTGTTTTTT

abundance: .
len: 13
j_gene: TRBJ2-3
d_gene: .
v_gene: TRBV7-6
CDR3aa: CASSSFRGDTQYF
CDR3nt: TGTGCCAGCAGCTCCTTTCGGGGAGATACGCAGTATTTT

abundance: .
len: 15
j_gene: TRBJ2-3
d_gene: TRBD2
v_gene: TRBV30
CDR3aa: CAWSWGAGYTDTQYF
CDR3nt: TGTGCCTGGAGTTGGGGAGCGGGGTACACAGATACGCAGTATTTT

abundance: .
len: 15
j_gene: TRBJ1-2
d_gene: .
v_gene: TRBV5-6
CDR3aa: CASSLSQGPNYGYTF
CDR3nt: TGTGCCAGCAGCTTGTCGCAGGGCCCTAACTATGGCTACACCTTC

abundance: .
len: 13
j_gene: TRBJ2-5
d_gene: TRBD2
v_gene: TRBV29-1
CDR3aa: CSVYLAGQETQYF
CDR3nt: TGCAGCGTTTACTTAGCGGGACAAGAGACCCAGTACTTC

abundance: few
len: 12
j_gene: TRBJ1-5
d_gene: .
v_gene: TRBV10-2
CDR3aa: CASSDSAKPQHF
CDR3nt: TGCGCCAGCAGTGACAGCGCTAAGCCCCAGCATTTT

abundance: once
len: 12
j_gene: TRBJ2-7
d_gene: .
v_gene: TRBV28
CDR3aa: CASRDSFYEQYF
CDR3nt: TGTGCCAGCAGGGACAGCTTCTACGAGCAGTACTTC